The clone carrying this T cell receptor (beta chain) was observed a handful of times. Its antigen is currently unknown. These data belong to a study of vaccination and CD4 T cells after COVID-19. For the study at large: Convalescent study patients returned SARS-CoV-2 positive nasal swab PCR results, with 8 or 9 mild cases and one severe. Timing of post-vaccine sample collection was a median about 79 days after dose two, with a range of 14 to 241.

Described treatment: roughly 10-day PBMC culture with coronavirus spike peptide pools or control peptides (ViraFEST assay). In the ViraFEST assay, peptide-pool expansion preceded TCR sequencing of expanded clonotypes. The CDR3 consists of 13 residues. Trimming removed 10 bases at V and 7 bases at J, with 19 bases between. Germline V gives CDR1 ENHRY, CDR2 SYGVKD. Sequencing of the DNA from cultured CD4+ T cells was carried out with the Oncomine TCR Beta short-read assay. One entry per CDR3 protein results from TCRdb running MiXCR on the PCR reads. Of 10,000 to 13,000 distinct CDR3 sequences detected, about half appear once; the ten largest clones hold more than 9%.

The sequence was obtained from a human donor who had recovered from COVID-19. The chain combines TRBV10-3 with TRBJ2-5, with a possible D match to TRBD1 (6 bases). The sequenced sample consisted of CD4+ T cells from blood, cultured in vitro. CDR3 DNA: TGTGCCAGCGGCCCTCAGGGGCGCGGGACCCAGTACTTC. Protein sequence: CASGPQGRGTQYF.